One sample yielded the 14 T cell receptor beta chains listed below, sequenced in a study of OX40 agonist ivuxolimab in advanced cancers. Here immunoSEQ multiplex PCR was the method, and the copy in TCRdb shows in-frame clones only, minus some. Of 60,000 to 100,000 clones listed, under 90% are singletons. The sample was CD4+ or CD8+ T cells sorted from blood, taken in a trial of the OX40 agonist ivuxolimab. The receptors originated from an adult with an advanced solid tumor such as melanoma, head and neck, liver or kidney cancer.

The chain couples TRBV7-9 to TRBJ1-5; tentative D call: TRBD1 (6 bases). Per germline, CDR1 SEHNR and CDR2 FQNEAQ (reference sequence). The CDR3 consists of 14 residues. The germline V and J ends were trimmed by 5 bases and 4 bases, with 12 bases remaining between them. The CDR3 protein is CASSPQGGNQPQHF. The DNA for the CDR3 is TGTGCCAGCAGCCCACAGGGAGGGAATCAGCCCCAGCATTTT. Looking up the rest from reference TRBV7-9 and TRBJ1-5 gives the full variable domain: DTGVSQNPRHKITKRGQNVTFRCDPISEHNRLYWYRQTLGQGPEFLTYFQNEAQLEKSRLLSDRFSAERPKGSFSTLEIQRTEQGDSAMYLCASSPQGGNQPQHFGDGTRLSIL.

This chain joins TRBV7-2 and TRBJ1-5; no reliable D call. V dropped 3 bases and J dropped 4 bases, with 7 bases sitting between them. Looked up from germline, CDR1 is SGHTA and CDR2 is FQGNSA. The CDR3 is 13 residues long. For the CDR3, the DNA is TGTGCCAGCAGCTTTAGTCAGAATCAGCCCCAGCATTTT. Translated, it gives CASSFSQNQPQHF. The full variable domain, rest sourced from reference TRBV7-2 and TRBJ1-5, is GAGVSQSPSNKVTEKGKDVELRCDPISGHTALYWYRQSLGQGLEFLIYFQGNSAPDKSGLPSDRFSAERTGGSVSTLTIQRTQQEDSAVYLCASSFSQNQPQHFGDGTRLSIL.

CDR3 nucleotides: TGTGCCAGCAGTAAACCGGGACAGGGTAGGACTGAAGCTTTCTTT. Translation gives CASSKPGQGRTEAFF. This chain connects TRBV6-6 to TRBJ1-1; 9 bases are a match to TRBD1. The trim removed 5 bases at V and 5 bases at J, leaving 9 bases unmatched. CDR1 is MNHNY and CDR2 is SVGAGI in the germline V gene (reference sequence). CDR3 size: 15 residues.

The V and J genes are TRBV28 and TRBJ2-5, with D possibly matching TRBD1 (6 bases). The J call may be incorrect, as the DNA end agrees better with TRBJ2-7. There are 17 residues in the CDR3. Germline values: CDR1 MDHEN, CDR2 SYDVKM. The CDR3 is CASSPRDWRRGSYEQYF. DNA of the CDR3: TGTGCCAGCAGCCCCCGAGATTGGCGCAGGGGTAGCTACGAGCAGTACTTC.

The rearrangement joins TRBV6-1 to TRBJ2-7; D remains unclear. Per germline, CDR1 MNHNS and CDR2 SASEGT. The germline V and J ends were trimmed by 11 bases and 0 bases, with 8 bases remaining between them. The CDR3 runs to 11 residues. CDR3 amino acids: CAGSGSYEQYF. CDR3 nucleotide sequence: TGTGCCGGGTCGGGCTCCTACGAGCAGTACTTC.

The chain is built from TRBV7-8 and TRBJ2-7; D is possibly TRBD1 (5 bases). CDR3 length: 14 amino acids. Deletions cut 0 bases from V and 4 bases from J, with 10 bases between. Per germline, CDR1 SGHVS and CDR2 FQNEAQ. CDR3 DNA sequence: TGTGCCAGCAGCTTAGCGCATGACAGTTACGAGCAGTACTTC. Its translation is CASSLAHDSYEQYF.

The chain combines TRBV7-2 with TRBJ1-1; 8 bases are a match to TRBD1. V lost 4 bases and J lost 0; bases outside the gene matches: 7. The CDR3 is 16 amino acids. Germline lookup yields CDR1 SGHTA and CDR2 FQGNSA. CDR3 residues: CASSSQTGVMNTEAFF. CDR3 DNA: TGTGCCAGCAGCTCACAGACAGGGGTAATGAACACTGAAGCTTTCTTT.

The chain uses TRBV19 and TRBJ2-3; D not certain. CDR1 is LNHDA, CDR2 SQIVND, per germline (reference sequence). CDR3 length: 14 amino acids. The V gene lost 3 bases and the J gene lost 0 bases, with 7 bases spanning the gap. CDR3 residues: CASSMSFSTDTQYF. CDR3 sequence (DNA): TGTGCCAGTAGTATGAGCTTTAGCACAGATACGCAGTATTTT. Using reference TRBV19 and TRBJ2-3 for the parts outside the CDR3, the full variable domain is DGGITQSPKYLFRKEGQNVTLSCEQNLNHDAMYWYRQDPGQGLRLIYYSQIVNDFQKGDIAEGYSVSREKKESFPLTVTSAQKNPTAFYLCASSMSFSTDTQYFGPGTRLTVL.

V and J are TRBV7-9 and TRBJ1-3; TRBD1 might be the D (5 bases). V lost 0 bases and J lost 2, with 5 bases in between. Germline lookup yields CDR1 SEHNR and CDR2 FQNEAQ (reference sequence). The CDR3 spans 14 residues. The CDR3 loop is CASSLAGAGNTIYF. In nucleotides, the CDR3 is TGTGCCAGCAGCTTAGCGGGGGCTGGAAACACCATATATTTT.

The chain joins TRBV2 to TRBJ1-1; TRBD1 matches 11 bases. This CDR3 has 13 residues. With 7 bases clipped from V and 11 bases from J, the junction kept 9 bases outside the gene matches. Germline V gives CDR1 SNHLY, CDR2 FYNNEI. The CDR3 nucleotides are TGTGCCAGCAATCGGGACAGGGGGTCCGTTGCTTTCTTT. Its protein is CASNRDRGSVAFF.

The chain uses TRBV7-6 and TRBJ2-2, with TRBD2 identical over 10 bases. This CDR3 has 16 residues. CDR1 and CDR2 from the germline V gene are SGHVS and FNYEAQ. The V and J ends lost 5 bases and 1 base, in that order; junction bases with no gene match: 4. For the CDR3, the DNA is TGTGCCAGCAGCCCCGTAGCGGGGGGGAACACCGGGGAGCTGTTTTTT. This sequence encodes CASSPVAGGNTGELFF.

The chain recombines TRBV6-5 with TRBJ2-2; weak D call: TRBD2 (6 bases). The CDR3 spans 14 residues. V lost 5 bases to trimming and J lost 5 bases, with 12 bases between them. Germline V CDR1 and CDR2: MNHEY, SVGAGI. The CDR3 DNA reads as TGTGCCAGCAGTAACCTAGCGAGGACCGGGGAGCTGTTTTTT. As protein: CASSNLARTGELFF.

The chain combines TRBV6-5 with TRBJ1-2; D unresolved. Trimming took off 5 bases at V and 7 bases at J, with 14 bases between the two ends. The germline V gene has CDR1 MNHEY and CDR2 SVGAGI. The CDR3 has 13 residues. CDR3 sequence: CASSRALLGGYTF. CDR3 nucleotide sequence: TGTGCCAGCAGTAGGGCCCTTCTGGGTGGCTACACCTTC.

The chain is built from TRBV6-4 and TRBJ2-1; tentative D call: TRBD2 (5 bases). This CDR3 contains 15 residues. Germline lookup yields CDR1 MRHNA and CDR2 SNTAGT. Trimming stripped 2 bases from V and 7 bases from J, with 15 bases between. In nucleotides, the CDR3 is TGTGCCAGCAGTGACGAGGGCGGTACCCGTAATGAGCAGTTCTTC. Translation gives CASSDEGGTRNEQFF.